This T cell receptor beta chain appears in the sequencing data of a study of cytomegalovirus exposure and HLA in healthy donors. The primer mix had 60 Vbeta and 13 Jbeta primers. Repertoires were generated with immunoSEQ multiplex PCR, while TCRdb's copy carries only in-frame clones and drops some. The sample comprises some 120,000 clones, about 74% of which are singletons, and about 3% rests with the top ten. The V and J ends lost 9 bases and 4 bases respectively, with 12 bases between them. Germline CDR1 SNHLY, CDR2 FYNNEI. This CDR3 is built from 12 residues. Material for sequencing was PBMCs. This sequence originates from a man aged 25 to 40 in good health and CMV-seronegative. This chain links TRBV2 with TRBJ1-2; weak D call: TRBD1 (5 bases). The CDR3 region has the DNA TGTGCCAGACAGGAGCCTGGCTATGGCTACACCTTC. Its protein product is CARQEPGYGYTF.